This T cell receptor (beta chain) was identified in a study of CXCR3-negative and CXCR3-positive naive CD8 T cells (dated by TCRdb to 2018 to 2020). Looking at the study overall: In total, roughly 140 million TRB reads were obtained, corresponding to roughly 1.5 +/- 0.3 million reads per library. Diversity and physicochemical repertoire analyses covered 10 to 11 donors pooled from two independent experiments. The TRBV-TRBJ cluster analysis covered naive subsets from five or six donors and memory cells from 3 donors.

The run used a NextSeq 550. The Human TCR Profiling Kit (MiLaboratory) was used to prepare UMI-labeled 5' RACE TRB cDNA libraries. cDNA synthesis used the entire amount of extracted RNA, and PCR amplification then used the entire amount of cDNA produced. Libraries were prepared in parallel with an identical number of PCR cycles. Processing in the source paper ran as follows. With a requirement of at least two reads per UMI, MIGEC and MiXCR extracted about 50,000 +/- 10,000 unique UMI-labeled TRB cDNA molecules per library. An average of approximately 40,000 +/- 10,000 functional in-frame TRB CDR3 nucleotide clonotypes without stop codons was found per library. Diversity metrics, including normalized Shannon-Wiener and Chao1, were computed in VDJtools after downsampling to 5000 UMI-labeled TRB molecules per sample. VDJtools computed clonotype-size-weighted physicochemical properties of the central five CDR3 residues: interaction energy, strength, volume and Kidera factor 4. Following reprocessing of the reads by TCRdb, the data hold one row per CDR3 protein sequence and no DNA is available. The V and J calls and clone size come from TCRdb's table, not from the authors' own analysis. The table for this sample lists tens of thousands of distinct CDR3 sequences. Roughly 4% of the sample is in the top ten clones.

CDR1 MDHEN and CDR2 SYDVKM are derived from the germline V gene. Inclusive of the bounding cysteine and phenylalanine, the CDR3 is 18 residues long. No DNA is recorded. For every CD8+ T cell subset, approximately 300,000 cells were flow-sorted straight into RLT lysis buffer, and each subset was sorted in triplicate. To keep memory contaminants out, a stringent definition of naive CD8+ T cells was applied: CD45RO-CCR7+CD27+CD95-. Standard density gradient centrifugation was used to isolate peripheral blood mononuclear cells from buffy coats. Naive CXCR3-negative and CXCR3-positive CD8+ T cells were flow-sorted using a FACSAria III. An RNeasy Mini Kit was used to extract total RNA from the sorted cells. Findings and caveats that apply to the study as a whole: Because surface CD5, which is linked to self-reactivity in mice, was comparable between the naive subsets, TCR interaction strength was also inferred from TRB CDR3 physicochemical properties. Freshly isolated PBMCs were used for most assays because CXCR3 expression went down partially after cryopreservation. TRBV-TRBJ usage was similar between naive CXCR3-negative and CXCR3-positive cells from the same donor, while memory cells showed distinct patterns. TRB CDR3s from CXCR3-positive naive cells showed higher hydrophobicity (lower Kidera factor 4), lower energy, and higher strength and volume indices than CXCR3-negative naive cells. Comparably high repertoire diversity was found in both naive subsets, whereas much lower repertoire diversity was found in memory CD8+ T cells.

As regards this clonotype: Its target antigen remains unknown.

The sample taken for sequencing was naive CXCR3- CD8+ T cells from blood. This specimen's cell subset or site label, per the study, means: CD45RO-CCR7+CD27+CD95- naive CD8+ T cells lacking CXCR3 (TNR3-). In this chain, TRBV28 is recombined with TRBJ2-2; as DNA is missing, the TRBD2 call by TCRdb cannot be tested. The receptor's source is a human donor in good health. Some clones in this sample may be carry-over from other donors' samples. The CDR3 loop reads CASSLLRDRLGGTGELFF.